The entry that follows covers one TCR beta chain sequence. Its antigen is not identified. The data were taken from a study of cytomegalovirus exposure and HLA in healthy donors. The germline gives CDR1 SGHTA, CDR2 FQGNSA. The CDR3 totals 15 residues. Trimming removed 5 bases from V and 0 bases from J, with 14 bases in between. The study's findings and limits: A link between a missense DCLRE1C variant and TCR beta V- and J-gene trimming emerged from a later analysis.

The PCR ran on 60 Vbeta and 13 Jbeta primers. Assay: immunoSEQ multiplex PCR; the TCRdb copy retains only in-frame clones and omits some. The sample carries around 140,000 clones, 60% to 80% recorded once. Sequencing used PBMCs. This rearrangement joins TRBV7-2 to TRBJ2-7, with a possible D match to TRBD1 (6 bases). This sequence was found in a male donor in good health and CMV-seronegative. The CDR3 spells CASSPGQPNSYEQYF. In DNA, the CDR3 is TGTGCCAGCAGCCCTGGACAGCCCAACTCCTACGAGCAGTACTTC. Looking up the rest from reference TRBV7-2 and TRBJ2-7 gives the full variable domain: GAGVSQSPSNKVTEKGKDVELRCDPISGHTALYWYRQSLGQGLEFLIYFQGNSAPDKSGLPSDRFSAERTGGSVSTLTIQRTQQEDSAVYLCASSPGQPNSYEQYFGPGTRLTVT.